The present entry profiles one T cell receptor (beta chain) with its context. This sample is part of a study of shared clonotypes between healthy human individuals. Per the original data handling: Junction-only sequences produced by ImmunoSEQ had no quality scores, so filtering differed. The repertoire was sequenced with immunoSEQ multiplex PCR; TCRdb's copy has only in-frame clones and lacks some. Clone size and V and J calls were adopted from that table, with D and trimming inferred from the DNA. The sample includes over a million clones, about four fifths of them seen just once. This receptor was taken from a man between 18 and 29 years old in good health. Some clones in this sample may be carry-over from other donors' samples. The specimen sequenced was memory CD4+ T cells from PBMCs. Documented subset: CD45RA-negative fraction.

For the CDR3, the DNA is TGTGCCAGCAGTGATTTGACGGGAGGGTCAGACGAGCAGTACTTC. Translation: CASSDLTGGSDEQYF. J is TRBJ2-7 and V is TRBV2; 8 bases are shared with TRBD2. Germline V gene data show CDR1 as SNHLY and CDR2 as FYNNEI. Trimming at V came to 3 bases and at J to 5 bases, leaving 9 bases not matched to a gene. The CDR3 is made up of 15 amino acids.